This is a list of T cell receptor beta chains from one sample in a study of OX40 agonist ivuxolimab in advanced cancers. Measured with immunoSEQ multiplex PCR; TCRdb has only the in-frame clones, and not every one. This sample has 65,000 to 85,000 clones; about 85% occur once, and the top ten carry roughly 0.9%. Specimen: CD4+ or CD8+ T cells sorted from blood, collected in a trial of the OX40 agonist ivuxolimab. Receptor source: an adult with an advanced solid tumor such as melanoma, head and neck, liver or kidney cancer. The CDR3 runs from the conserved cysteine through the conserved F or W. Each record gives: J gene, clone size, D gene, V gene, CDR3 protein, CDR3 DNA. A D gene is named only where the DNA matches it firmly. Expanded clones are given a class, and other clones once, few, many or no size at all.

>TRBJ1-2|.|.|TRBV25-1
CASTQDSHIYGYTF
TGTGCCAGCACTCAGGACAGCCACATCTATGGCTACACCTTC
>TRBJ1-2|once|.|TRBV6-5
CASKTTGPYGYTF
TGTGCCAGCAAGACTACAGGGCCCTATGGCTACACCTTC
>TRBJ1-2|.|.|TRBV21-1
CASSKSRGHYGYTF
TGTGCCAGCAGCAAAAGCAGGGGGCACTATGGCTACACCTTC
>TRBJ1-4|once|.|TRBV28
CASSEGRANEKLFF
TGTGCCAGCAGCGAGGGGAGAGCTAATGAAAAACTGTTTTTT
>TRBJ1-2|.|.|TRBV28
CASCGGGNYGYTF
TGTGCCAGCTGCGGCGGGGGGAACTATGGCTACACCTTC
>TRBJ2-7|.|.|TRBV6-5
CASKPRAGGYEQYF
TGTGCCAGCAAACCCCGGGCGGGCGGGTACGAGCAGTACTTC
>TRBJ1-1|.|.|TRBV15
CATSLRDPPEAFF
TGTGCCACCAGCCTCAGGGACCCCCCTGAAGCTTTCTTT
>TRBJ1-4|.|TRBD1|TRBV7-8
CASSSRDRGVKLFF
TGTGCCAGCAGCTCTCGGGACAGGGGAGTAAAACTGTTTTTT
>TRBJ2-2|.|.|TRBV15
CATRTQRARTGELFF
TGTGCCACCAGGACCCAAAGAGCCCGCACCGGGGAGCTGTTTTTT
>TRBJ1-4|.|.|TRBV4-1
CASSQARAGDPEKLFF
TGCGCCAGCAGCCAAGCGAGGGCCGGCGATCCGGAAAAACTGTTTTTT
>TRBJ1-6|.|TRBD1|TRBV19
CASRWRDRASPLHF
TGTGCCAGTCGTTGGAGGGACAGAGCTTCACCCCTCCACTTT
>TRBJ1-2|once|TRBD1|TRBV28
CASRGQGRDYGYTF
TGTGCCAGCAGGGGACAGGGTAGGGACTATGGCTACACCTTC
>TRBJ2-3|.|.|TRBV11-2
CASSRRDTQYF
TGTGCCAGCAGCAGGAGGGATACGCAGTATTTT
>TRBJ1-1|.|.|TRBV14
CASSPLAGNTEAFF
TGTGCCAGCAGCCCGTTGGCAGGGAACACTGAAGCTTTCTTT
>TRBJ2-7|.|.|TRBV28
CAHGGPYEQYF
TGTGCCCATGGGGGGCCCTACGAGCAGTACTTC
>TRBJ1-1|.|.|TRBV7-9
CASRRERGTEAFF
TGTGCCAGCAGAAGGGAAAGAGGCACTGAAGCTTTCTTT
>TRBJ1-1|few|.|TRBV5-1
CASSLVGLGTEAFF
TGCGCCAGCAGCTTGGTTGGGTTAGGGACTGAAGCTTTCTTT
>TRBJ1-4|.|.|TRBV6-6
CASRQGVSDEKLFF
TGTGCCAGCAGGCAGGGTGTCTCGGATGAAAAACTGTTTTTT
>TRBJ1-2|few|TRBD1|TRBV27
CASSSLTGRPRGYTF
TGTGCCAGCAGTTCCCTGACAGGGAGGCCTAGGGGCTACACCTTC
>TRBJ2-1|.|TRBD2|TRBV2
CASHAGRAGEQFF
TGTGCCAGCCATGCCGGGAGGGCCGGTGAGCAGTTCTTC
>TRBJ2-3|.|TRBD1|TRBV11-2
CASSFRTGGADTQYF
TGTGCCAGCAGCTTTCGGACAGGGGGGGCAGATACGCAGTATTTT
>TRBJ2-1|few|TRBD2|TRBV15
CATSRVSSGVYNEQFF
TGTGCCACCAGCAGAGTTAGTAGCGGGGTTTACAATGAGCAGTTCTTC
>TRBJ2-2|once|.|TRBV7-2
CASSLWGDTGELFF
TGTGCCAGCAGCTTATGGGGGGACACCGGGGAGCTGTTTTTT
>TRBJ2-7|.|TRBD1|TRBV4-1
CASSQGLGQGTYEQYF
TGCGCCAGCAGCCAAGGATTAGGACAGGGTACCTACGAGCAGTACTTC
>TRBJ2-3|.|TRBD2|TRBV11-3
CASSLGLVAGKDTQYF
TGTGCCAGCAGCTTAGGGCTGGTAGCGGGAAAGGATACGCAGTATTTT
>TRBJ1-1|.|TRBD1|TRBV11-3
CASSPSGGQSNTEAFF
TGTGCCAGCAGCCCTAGTGGGGGACAGTCGAACACTGAAGCTTTCTTT
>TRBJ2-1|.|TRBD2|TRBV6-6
CASSYPQGGVNEQFF
TGTGCCAGCAGTTACCCCCAGGGAGGGGTAAATGAGCAGTTCTTC
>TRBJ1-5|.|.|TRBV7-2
CASSLDTGPQHF
TGTGCCAGCAGCTTAGATACCGGGCCCCAGCATTTT
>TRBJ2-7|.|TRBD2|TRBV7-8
CASSPGLAGASYEQYF
TGTGCCAGCAGCCCGGGACTAGCGGGTGCCTCCTACGAGCAGTACTTC
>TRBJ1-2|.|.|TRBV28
CASSSRYGYTF
TGTGCCAGCAGTTCTAGATATGGCTACACCTTC
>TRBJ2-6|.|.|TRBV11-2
CASSLPGANVLTF
TGTGCCAGCAGTCTTCCTGGGGCCAACGTCCTGACTTTC
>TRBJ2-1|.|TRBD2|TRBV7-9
CASSPRGSGSNNEQFF
TGTGCCAGCAGCCCCCGGGGTAGCGGGAGTAACAATGAGCAGTTCTTC
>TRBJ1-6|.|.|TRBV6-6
CASSFERYNSPLHF
TGTGCCAGCAGTTTTGAACGGTATAATTCACCCCTCCACTTT
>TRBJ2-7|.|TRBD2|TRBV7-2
CASSRSTSSSYEQYF
TGTGCCAGCAGCAGGTCGACTAGCAGCTCCTACGAGCAGTACTTC
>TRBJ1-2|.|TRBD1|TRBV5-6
CASSWGQQSGYTF
TGTGCCAGCAGCTGGGGACAGCAGTCGGGCTACACCTTC
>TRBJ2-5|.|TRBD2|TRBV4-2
CASSQGTRGKTQYF
TGTGCCAGCAGCCAAGGGACTAGAGGAAAGACCCAGTACTTC
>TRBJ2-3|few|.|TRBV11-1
CASRRDRDTQYF
TGTGCCAGCAGGCGGGACAGAGATACGCAGTATTTT
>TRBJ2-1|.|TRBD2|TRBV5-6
CASSLGGSLAGEGEQFF
TGTGCCAGCAGCTTGGGAGGGTCACTAGCGGGAGAGGGGGAGCAGTTCTTC
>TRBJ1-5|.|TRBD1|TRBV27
CASSFRGRGQPQHF
TGTGCCAGCAGTTTTAGGGGGCGCGGACAGCCCCAGCATTTT
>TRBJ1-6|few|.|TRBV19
CASTGASGSPLHF
TGTGCCAGTACCGGAGCCTCGGGCTCACCCCTCCACTTT
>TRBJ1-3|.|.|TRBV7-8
CASSLQGLGNTIYF
TGTGCCAGCAGCTTACAGGGCCTGGGAAACACCATATATTTT
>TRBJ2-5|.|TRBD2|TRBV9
CASSATGRAGLAGAWETQYF
TGTGCCAGCAGCGCTACGGGCAGGGCTGGACTAGCGGGAGCGTGGGAGACCCAGTACTTC
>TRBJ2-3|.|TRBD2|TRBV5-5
CASRIGTSATDTQYF
TGTGCCAGCAGGATCGGGACTAGCGCCACAGATACGCAGTATTTT
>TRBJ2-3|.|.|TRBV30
CAWSLFGGTDTQYF
TGTGCCTGGAGTTTGTTCGGGGGTACAGATACGCAGTATTTT
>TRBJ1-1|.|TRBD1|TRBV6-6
CASSYPEGARNTEAFF
TGTGCCAGCAGTTACCCTGAGGGGGCCCGGAACACTGAAGCTTTCTTT
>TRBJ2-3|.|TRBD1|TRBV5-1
CASSPGQLIPQGGTDTQYF
TGCGCCAGCAGCCCTGGACAGCTCATCCCTCAGGGGGGCACAGATACGCAGTATTTT
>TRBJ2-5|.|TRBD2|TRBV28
CASKRSGGRQETQYF
TGTGCCAGCAAAAGGAGCGGGGGGCGCCAAGAGACCCAGTACTTC
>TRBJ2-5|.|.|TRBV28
CASSLIRQAQYF
TGTGCCAGCAGTTTAATTAGGCAGGCCCAGTACTTC
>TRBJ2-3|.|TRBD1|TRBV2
CASSGGQGDTDTQYF
TGTGCCAGCAGTGGAGGACAGGGGGACACAGATACGCAGTATTTT
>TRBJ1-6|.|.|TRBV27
CASSPRQKYSPLHF
TGTGCCAGCAGTCCCAGACAGAAGTATTCACCCCTCCACTTT
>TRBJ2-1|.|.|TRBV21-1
CASSKIYWVWLAGSYNEQFF
TGTGCCAGCAGCAAAATATACTGGGTGTGGCTAGCGGGATCTTACAATGAGCAGTTCTTC
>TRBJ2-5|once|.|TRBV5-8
CASSRRGQETQYF
TGTGCCAGCAGCCGGAGGGGCCAAGAGACCCAGTACTTC
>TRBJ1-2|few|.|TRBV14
CASSQEAFRAYSGNGYTF
TGTGCCAGCAGCCAAGAAGCGTTTCGGGCCTATAGTGGGAATGGCTACACCTTC
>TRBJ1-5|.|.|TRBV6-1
CASSASGQPQHF
TGTGCCAGCAGTGCATCAGGACAGCCCCAGCATTTT
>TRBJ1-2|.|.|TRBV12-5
CASGLVGRDTF
TGTGCTAGTGGTTTGGTAGGGAGAGACACCTTC
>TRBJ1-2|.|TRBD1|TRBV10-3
CAISESVDRGSHGYTF
TGTGCCATCAGTGAGTCAGTGGACAGGGGGTCGCATGGCTACACCTTC
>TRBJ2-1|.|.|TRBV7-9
CASSYVQGFRDEQFF
TGTGCCAGCAGTTATGTCCAGGGGTTTAGGGATGAGCAGTTCTTC
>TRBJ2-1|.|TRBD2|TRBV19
CASSIETVSGSGYNEQFF
TGTGCCAGTAGTATAGAGACAGTCAGCGGGAGCGGATACAATGAGCAGTTCTTC
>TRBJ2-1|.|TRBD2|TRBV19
CASRLLAGGLNEQFF
TGTGCCAGTAGGTTACTAGCGGGAGGTTTGAATGAGCAGTTCTTC